One TCR beta chain is described in this entry. The target antigen is unknown. These data come from a study of cytomegalovirus exposure and HLA in healthy donors. The study, taken as a whole, reports: Highest at DRB1 and lowest at HLA-C, TCR association rates differed among HLA loci in a later analysis. Reports showed the classifier diagnosing cytomegalovirus status with high specificity and sensitivity.

Primers: 60 Vbeta forward and 13 Jbeta reverse. Generated by immunoSEQ multiplex PCR, the TCRdb table keeps only in-frame clones and is missing some. The sample holds some 130,000 clones, 80% seen once. V was shortened by 0 bases and J by 2 bases, with 14 bases between the two germline ends. The CDR3 spans 16 residues. Germline V lookup: CDR1 MNHNY, CDR2 SVGAGI (reference sequence). Sequenced input: PBMCs. The genes are TRBV6-6 and TRBJ2-7; possibly TRBD2 for D (6 bases). The TCR comes from a young man in good health and CMV-seronegative. This CDR3 is CASSYSRASATYEQYF. The CDR3 DNA sequence: TGTGCCAGCAGTTACTCGAGGGCTAGCGCAACCTACGAGCAGTACTTC.